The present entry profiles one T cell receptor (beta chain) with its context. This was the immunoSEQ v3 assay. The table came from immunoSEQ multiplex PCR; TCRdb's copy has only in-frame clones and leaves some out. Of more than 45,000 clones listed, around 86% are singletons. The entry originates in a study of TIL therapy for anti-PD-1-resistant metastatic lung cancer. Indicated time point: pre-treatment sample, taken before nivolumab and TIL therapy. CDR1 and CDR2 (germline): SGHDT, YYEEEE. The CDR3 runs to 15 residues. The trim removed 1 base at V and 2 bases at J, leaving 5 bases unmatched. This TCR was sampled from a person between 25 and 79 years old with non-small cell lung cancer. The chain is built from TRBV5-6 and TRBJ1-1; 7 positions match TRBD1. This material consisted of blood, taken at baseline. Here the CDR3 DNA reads TGTGCCAGCAGCTTGTTTAGACAGGGTAACACTGAAGCTTTCTTT. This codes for CASSLFRQGNTEAFF.